The rows below give T cell receptor beta chains drawn from one sample of a study of shared clonotypes between healthy human individuals. Libraries were prepared by immunoSEQ multiplex PCR; TCRdb keeps only in-frame clonotypes and omits some of them. The data show roughly 2.4 million clones, approximately 94% seen once. Sample: naive CD4+ T cells sorted from blood. Source of these receptors: a man between 18 and 29 years old in good health. The CDR3 runs from the conserved cysteine through the conserved F or W. A D gene is named only where the DNA matches it firmly. Size is stated for part of the rows, as once, few or many counts, or as a class when the clone is expanded.

j_gene | d_gene | abundance | v_gene | CDR3aa | CDR3nt
TRBJ1-2 | TRBD1 | NA | TRBV29-1 | CSVGGTGSYGYTF | TGCAGCGTTGGGGGGACAGGGAGCTATGGCTACACCTTC
TRBJ1-1 | NA | NA | TRBV7-2 | CASSLVAQGNTEAFF | TGTGCCAGCAGCTTAGTGGCCCAGGGCAACACTGAAGCTTTCTTT
TRBJ1-3 | TRBD1 | NA | TRBV7-2 | CASSFYRGSSGNTIYF | TGTGCCAGCAGCTTCTACAGGGGTTCCTCTGGAAACACCATATATTTT
TRBJ2-2 | NA | NA | TRBV7-3 | CASSSGGPQMAGELFF | TGTGCCAGCAGCTCAGGCGGGCCCCAAATGGCCGGGGAGCTGTTTTTT
TRBJ2-3 | TRBD1 | NA | TRBV18 | CASSPSRGLGTQYF | TGTGCCAGCTCACCGTCCAGGGGGCTCGGTACGCAGTATTTT
TRBJ2-3 | NA | NA | TRBV5-1 | CASSLAVGTDTQYF | TGCGCCAGCAGCTTGGCCGTGGGAACAGATACGCAGTATTTT
TRBJ1-2 | TRBD1 | NA | TRBV2 | CASSSPGQPYYGYTF | TGTGCCAGCAGTTCCCCGGGACAGCCTTACTATGGCTACACCTTC
TRBJ2-1 | TRBD2 | NA | TRBV5-4 | CASSPWVVAGESYNEQFF | TGTGCCAGCAGCCCTTGGGTGGTAGCGGGAGAGTCCTACAATGAGCAGTTCTTC
TRBJ2-2 | TRBD1 | NA | TRBV5-6 | CASSWDRTYTGELFF | TGTGCCAGCAGCTGGGACAGGACCTACACCGGGGAGCTGTTTTTT
TRBJ2-3 | TRBD2 | NA | TRBV11-1 | CASSQVTSGGPNTQYF | TGTGCCAGCAGCCAGGTGACTAGCGGGGGGCCCAATACGCAGTATTTT
TRBJ2-7 | NA | NA | TRBV29-1 | CSVRGLGPSYEQYF | TGCAGCGTTCGGGGGTTGGGCCCCTCCTACGAGCAGTACTTC
TRBJ2-3 | NA | NA | TRBV6-1 | CASSESDTQYF | TGTGCCAGCAGTGAATCAGATACGCAGTATTTT
TRBJ2-7 | TRBD2 | once | TRBV2 | CASRGTSGRVEQYF | TGTGCCAGCAGGGGGACTAGCGGGAGAGTCGAGCAGTACTTC
TRBJ1-2 | NA | NA | TRBV6-6 | CASSISPPGSGYGYTF | TGTGCCAGCAGTATATCCCCCCCAGGGTCGGGCTATGGCTACACCTTC
TRBJ2-1 | TRBD2 | NA | TRBV5-6 | CASSLALAGGTSSYNEQFF | TGTGCCAGCAGCTTGGCCCTAGCGGGGGGCACCAGCTCCTACAATGAGCAGTTCTTC
TRBJ2-1 | NA | NA | TRBV5-1 | CASSLQGGNNEQFF | TGCGCCAGCAGCTTGCAGGGGGGCAACAATGAGCAGTTCTTC
TRBJ1-1 | NA | NA | TRBV10-3 | CAISESGIPMNTEAFF | TGTGCCATCAGTGAGTCGGGGATCCCCATGAACACTGAAGCTTTCTTT
TRBJ2-7 | TRBD2 | NA | TRBV7-9 | CASSIGTTPFGGEQYF | TGTGCCAGCAGCATCGGGACTACCCCCTTCGGGGGCGAGCAGTACTTC
TRBJ2-7 | NA | NA | TRBV6-1 | CASSERGGSYEQYF | TGTGCCAGCAGTGAAAGGGGCGGCTCCTACGAGCAGTACTTC
TRBJ2-1 | TRBD2 | NA | TRBV10-3 | CAISETGLAGSEQFF | TGTGCCATCAGTGAGACGGGACTAGCGGGAAGTGAGCAGTTCTTC
TRBJ2-1 | TRBD2 | NA | TRBV5-4 | CASSLLAGVRNEQFF | TGTGCCAGCAGCTTACTAGCGGGAGTTCGCAATGAGCAGTTCTTC
TRBJ1-5 | NA | NA | TRBV15 | CATSRVSNQPQHF | TGTGCCACCAGCAGAGTTAGCAATCAGCCCCAGCATTTT
TRBJ1-1 | NA | NA | TRBV5-4 | CASSLEGTEAFF | TGTGCCAGCAGCTTGGAGGGGACTGAAGCTTTCTTT
TRBJ1-2 | NA | few | TRBV6-1 | CASSEVNPPGYTF | TGTGCCAGCAGTGAAGTGAACCCTCCTGGCTACACCTTC
TRBJ2-5 | TRBD1 | NA | TRBV25-1 | CASSPWTGGSERETQYF | TGTGCCAGCAGTCCCTGGACAGGGGGCTCGGAGCGCGAGACCCAGTACTTC
TRBJ1-1 | TRBD1 | NA | TRBV4-1 | CASSQGGQGGFTEAFF | TGCGCCAGCAGCCAAGGAGGACAGGGGGGATTCACTGAAGCTTTCTTT
TRBJ1-2 | TRBD1 | few | TRBV5-8 | CASSPRGRSKKGYGYTF | TGTGCCAGCAGCCCCAGGGGGCGAAGTAAGAAAGGCTATGGCTACACCTTC
TRBJ2-7 | NA | NA | TRBV30 | CAWGKGGSSYEQYF | TGTGCCTGGGGAAAGGGGGGAAGCTCCTACGAGCAGTACTTC
TRBJ2-1 | NA | NA | TRBV9 | CASSVAALELVEQFF | TGTGCCAGCAGCGTAGCGGCGTTGGAGCTCGTTGAGCAGTTCTTC
TRBJ2-3 | NA | once | TRBV27 | CASKSFGGSTDTQYF | TGTGCCAGCAAATCCTTCGGGGGAAGCACAGATACGCAGTATTTT
TRBJ2-5 | TRBD1 | NA | TRBV2 | CASKAGTGAETQYF | TGTGCCAGCAAGGCCGGGACAGGGGCAGAGACCCAGTACTTC
TRBJ1-1 | NA | NA | TRBV7-2 | CASSLGTATGAFF | TGTGCCAGCAGCTTAGGGACGGCGACAGGAGCTTTCTTT
TRBJ1-5 | NA | NA | TRBV19 | CASRQAGDQPQHF | TGTGCCAGTAGGCAGGCTGGGGATCAGCCCCAGCATTTT
TRBJ2-2 | TRBD2 | once | TRBV4-3 | CASSQDRLAGGYGELFF | TGCGCCAGCAGCCAAGATAGACTAGCGGGAGGGTACGGGGAGCTGTTTTTT
TRBJ1-4 | NA | NA | TRBV28 | CASCGRGDEKLFF | TGTGCCAGCTGTGGTCGCGGGGATGAAAAACTGTTTTTT
TRBJ2-3 | TRBD2 | NA | TRBV29-1 | CSVGSGRAPDTQYF | TGCAGCGTGGGTAGCGGGAGGGCCCCAGATACGCAGTATTTT
TRBJ2-2 | NA | few | TRBV30 | CALGRRDTGELFF | TGTGCCCTGGGTCGGAGAGACACCGGGGAGCTGTTTTTT
TRBJ2-7 | NA | NA | TRBV18 | CASSPTVSASYEQYF | TGTGCCAGCTCACCTACGGTCAGCGCCTCCTACGAGCAGTACTTC
TRBJ1-5 | NA | NA | TRBV18 | CASSPTGGRGNQPQHF | TGTGCCAGCTCACCAACGGGCGGCAGGGGTAATCAGCCCCAGCATTTT
TRBJ1-5 | NA | NA | TRBV5-1 | CASSYDSNQPQHF | TGCGCCAGCAGCTACGACAGCAATCAGCCCCAGCATTTT
TRBJ1-2 | NA | once | TRBV6-5 | CASSYSNRNYGYTF | TGTGCCAGCAGTTACTCGAATAGAAACTATGGCTACACCTTC
TRBJ1-2 | NA | NA | TRBV4-1 | CASSQDIRNYGYTF | TGCGCCAGCAGCCAAGATATACGAAACTATGGCTACACCTTC
TRBJ1-1 | NA | NA | TRBV5-4 | CASGRSSGENTEAFF | TGTGCCAGCGGAAGGTCCTCGGGGGAGAACACTGAAGCTTTCTTT
TRBJ2-7 | TRBD1 | NA | TRBV5-8 | CASSLPRQGSYEQYF | TGTGCCAGCAGCTTGCCGAGACAGGGGTCCTACGAGCAGTACTTC
TRBJ2-7 | TRBD1 | NA | TRBV5-1 | CASSLAGQVGEQYF | TGCGCCAGCAGCTTGGCGGGACAGGTCGGGGAGCAGTACTTC
TRBJ1-4 | NA | NA | TRBV5-8 | CASSFRLEKLFF | TGTGCCAGCAGTTTCCGACTCGAAAAACTGTTTTTT
TRBJ2-5 | TRBD2 | NA | TRBV18 | CASSPLAGGPQETQYF | TGTGCCAGCTCACCGTTAGCGGGGGGGCCCCAAGAGACCCAGTACTTC
TRBJ2-7 | NA | NA | TRBV5-5 | CASSLTGISYEQYF | TGTGCCAGCAGCTTGACAGGAATCTCCTACGAGCAGTACTTC
TRBJ1-1 | NA | NA | TRBV7-9 | CASSSQGLRTEAFF | TGTGCCAGCAGCTCCCAGGGGCTCCGGACTGAAGCTTTCTTT
TRBJ2-7 | NA | NA | TRBV10-3 | CAISEGGGHSYEQYF | TGTGCCATCAGTGAGGGAGGGGGGCACTCCTACGAGCAGTACTTC
TRBJ2-7 | NA | NA | TRBV9 | CASSPTSYSYEQYF | TGTGCCAGCAGCCCTACAAGCTACTCCTACGAGCAGTACTTC
TRBJ1-2 | TRBD1 | NA | TRBV13 | CASSRKQGASVYGYTF | TGTGCCAGCAGCAGAAAACAGGGGGCATCGGTATATGGCTACACCTTC
TRBJ1-2 | NA | NA | TRBV6-5 | CASSHLTDYGYTF | TGTGCCAGCAGCCACCTGACAGACTATGGCTACACCTTC